This record concerns one TCR beta chain sequence. Per the study methods: How many nucleated cells were present was estimated from reference gene primer amplification. TCRdb keeps only in-frame clones here, not all; method: immunoSEQ multiplex PCR. The DNA was the basis for D and trimming; V, J and clone size are from that table. The table includes around 99,000 clones, roughly 85% detected once. V was pared by 2 bases and J by 4 bases, with 13 bases between. Germline CDR1 MGHDK, CDR2 SYGVNS. CDR3 length: 15 residues. The source of the sample is a study of blood T cell repertoires in COVID-19. In the study overall: The cDNA or gDNA used as material had been derived from T cells, B-cell-depleted T cells, or PBMCs.

The origin of this receptor is a woman in her fifties or sixties with acute or convalescent COVID-19. The gene calls are TRBV25-1 and TRBJ2-3, with a tentative D call TRBD2 (6 bases). What was sequenced was peripheral blood. CDR3 amino acids: CASSEGERRADTQYF. CDR3 nucleotide sequence: TGTGCCAGCAGTGAAGGGGAAAGGAGGGCAGATACGCAGTATTTT.